This TCR beta chain is from a study of cytomegalovirus exposure and HLA in healthy donors. CDR3 length: 15 amino acids. Per germline, CDR1 KGHSH and CDR2 LQKENI. With 5 bases clipped from V and 4 bases from J, the junction kept 7 bases outside the gene matches. The table lists this clone with a count of one. Its antigen is as yet unknown. Study conclusions and caveats: At a 0.05 false discovery rate, a later analysis found some 17,000 TCR beta sequences to be associated with HLA alleles. Later analysis identified a missense DCLRE1C variant that was linked to TCR beta V- and J-gene trimming. Later work found most CMV-associated TCR beta chains apparently HLA-restricted.

Vbeta (60) and Jbeta (13) primers were used in the PCR. The assay was immunoSEQ multiplex PCR, and TCRdb's table has in-frame clones only and misses some. Here the sample spans 90,000 or so clones, 80% being singletons. What was sequenced was PBMCs. The clonotype comes from a man aged 50 or older in good health and CMV-seropositive. This sequence joins TRBV18 and TRBJ1-5, with 8 bases identical to TRBD1. The CDR3 here is CASSATGGNNQPQHF. In DNA form, the CDR3 reads TGTGCCAGCTCAGCTACAGGGGGGAATAATCAGCCCCAGCATTTT.